This passage covers 8 T cell receptor beta chains from one sample sequenced in a study of blood T cell repertoires in COVID-19. Measured with immunoSEQ multiplex PCR; TCRdb has only the in-frame clones, and not every one. The sample consists of approximately 260,000 clones, approximately 89% of them appearing once. The sample consisted of PBMCs or T cells enriched from blood (not recorded which). Source of these receptors: a woman aged 40 to 50 with acute COVID-19.

V is TRBV6-6 and J is TRBJ1-2; 9 bases agree with TRBD1. Unmatched junction bases numbered 16, after V lost 6 bases and J lost 8 bases. The V gene's germline CDR1 is MNHNY and CDR2 SVGAGI (reference sequence). The CDR3 consists of 16 residues. CDR3 protein: CASSNAGQGLRDGYTF. Written as DNA, the CDR3 is TGTGCCAGCAGCAACGCAGGACAGGGGCTGAGGGACGGCTACACCTTC.

This chain joins TRBV5-6 and TRBJ2-7; TRBD1 matches at 8 bases. The V segment lost 1 base and the J segment 0 bases; nucleotides outside the gene matches: 9. Germline V gene lookup returns CDR1 SGHDT and CDR2 YYEEEE. The CDR3 loop spans 17 amino acids. This chain's CDR3 is CASSLRTGSLSSYEQYF. Here the CDR3 DNA reads TGTGCCAGCAGCTTGCGGACAGGGTCCCTCAGCTCCTACGAGCAGTACTTC.

This clone was recorded a few times. The chain employs TRBV2 and TRBJ1-3; no clear D. Trimming pared 0 bases from V and 4 bases from J, leaving 10 bases between. The CDR3 extends over 15 amino acids. The germline V gene encodes CDR1 SNHLY and CDR2 FYNNEI. CDR3 sequence reads: CASSEALGLGNTIYF. DNA for the CDR3: TGTGCCAGCAGTGAAGCGCTTGGGCTCGGAAACACCATATATTTT. Filled out from reference TRBV2 and TRBJ1-3, the complete variable domain reads EPEVTQTPSHQVTQMGQEVILRCVPISNHLYFYWYRQILGQKVEFLVSFYNNEISEKSEIFDDQFSVERPDGSNFTLKIRSTKLEDSAMYFCASSEALGLGNTIYFGEGSWLTVV.

V is TRBV5-1 and J is TRBJ1-2; D gene ambiguous. This CDR3 region has 11 residues. CDR1 and CDR2 from the germline V gene are SGHRS and YFSETQ. The ends were cut back, 4 bases at V and 5 bases at J, with 6 bases in the middle. The DNA for the CDR3 is TGCGCCAGCAGCCCCGGGTATGGCTACACCTTC. This sequence encodes CASSPGYGYTF.

The chain recombines TRBV18 with TRBJ2-7, with TRBD2 identical over 8 bases. The V gene's germline CDR1 is KGHSH and CDR2 LQKENI. The CDR3 has 15 residues. V was clipped by 4 bases and J by 4 bases; unmatched bases: 9. As DNA, the CDR3 is TGTGCCAGCTCACTTGGCCAGCGGGAGAGGTACGAGCAGTACTTC. Its protein product is CASSLGQRERYEQYF.

The chain has TRBV29-1 and TRBJ2-5; 7 bases match TRBD1. The CDR3 spans 12 residues. CDR1 SQVTM and CDR2 ANQGSEA come from the germline V gene. Trimming took 7 bases from V and 5 from J; bases not matched to a gene: 7. CDR3 protein: CSATGVGETQYF. DNA of the CDR3: TGCAGCGCAACAGGGGTAGGGGAGACCCAGTACTTC.

The chain combines TRBV5-1 with TRBJ2-2, with 9 bases matching TRBD2. The CDR3 length is 16 residues. The V gene end was trimmed by 3 bases and the J gene end by 5 bases; junction bases not matched to a gene: 8. CDR1 and CDR2 from the germline V gene are SGHRS and YFSETQ. The CDR3 DNA reads as TGCGCCAGCAGCTCGGCGGGTAGCGGGAGAACCGGGGAGCTGTTTTTT. Its translation is CASSSAGSGRTGELFF.

V gene TRBV19 combines with J gene TRBJ1-3; possible D gene TRBD1, 5 bases. V lost 5 bases and J 8 bases, leaving 13 bases between the germline ends. Germline assignment: CDR1 LNHDA and CDR2 SQIVND (reference sequence). The CDR3 is 13 amino acids. CDR3 coding DNA: TGTGCCAGTAGTGATATGGGGCCGGACACCATATATTTT. Protein product: CASSDMGPDTIYF.